A selection of T cell receptor beta chains follows, all from one sample in a study of beta chain features in type 1 diabetes. TCRdb keeps only in-frame clones here, not all; method: immunoSEQ multiplex PCR. The sample has 900,000 or so clones, 15% to 20% seen once. The sample consisted of naive CD4+ T cells from blood. Source of these receptors: a woman aged 18-29 years in good health. Both conserved end residues are part of each CDR3. A D gene is named only where the DNA matches it firmly. Clone size, where shown, is once, few, many, or a class for clones that have expanded.

>TRBV7-9|TRBJ2-1|.|few
CASSQQGRWEQFF
TGCGCCAGCAGCCAGCAGGGGCGATGGGAGCAGTTCTTC
>TRBV4-2|TRBJ2-7|.|.
CASSQDLAGASGYEQYF
TGTGCCAGCAGCCAAGATCTCGCAGGGGCTAGCGGCTACGAGCAGTACTTC
>TRBV29-1|TRBJ2-3|TRBD2|.
CSVAGGDSSDTQYF
TGCAGCGTTGCCGGGGGGGACTCCTCAGATACGCAGTATTTT
>TRBV4-3|TRBJ1-1|.|.
CASSRERSAYTEAFF
TGCGCCAGCAGCCGAGAGCGAAGCGCCTACACTGAAGCTTTCTTT
>TRBV15|TRBJ1-4|.|.
CATSRVKAQNEKLFF
TGTGCCACCAGCAGGGTAAAGGCTCAGAATGAAAAACTGTTTTTT
>TRBV10-3|TRBJ2-3|TRBD2|.
CAISMRTSGSTDTQYF
TGTGCCATCAGTATGAGGACTAGCGGGAGCACAGATACGCAGTATTTT
>TRBV7-3|TRBJ2-1|.|few
CASRPPPTKQGGRYNEQFF
TGTGCCAGCAGACCCCCCCCGACTAAGCAAGGAGGCCGCTACAATGAGCAGTTCTTC
>TRBV7-8|TRBJ2-3|.|once
CASSSAPQRVSTDTQYF
TGTGCCAGCAGCTCCGCCCCACAACGGGTCAGCACAGATACGCAGTATTTT
>TRBV4-3|TRBJ1-2|TRBD1|.
CASSQGTGGVYGYTF
TGCGCCAGCAGCCAAGGGACAGGGGGGGTCTATGGCTACACCTTC
>TRBV19|TRBJ1-2|.|.
CASSKQIAYGYTF
TGTGCCAGTAGTAAACAGATTGCCTATGGCTACACCTTC
>TRBV6-5|TRBJ1-5|.|.
CASSQTGSSQPQHF
TGTGCCAGCAGCCAAACAGGGTCTAGTCAGCCCCAGCATTTT
>TRBV6-1|TRBJ1-5|.|.
CASSEAHGIQPQHF
TGTGCCAGCAGTGAAGCGCACGGGATTCAGCCCCAGCATTTT
>TRBV11-2|TRBJ2-7|TRBD1|few
CASSLVFVGQAGNEQYF
TGTGCCAGCAGCTTAGTATTTGTGGGACAGGCGGGGAACGAGCAGTACTTC
>TRBV7-9|TRBJ1-1|.|.
CASSPGQPWNTEAFF
TGTGCCAGCAGCCCCGGACAGCCATGGAACACTGAAGCTTTCTTT
>TRBV25-1|TRBJ2-3|.|.
CASSVDYSDTQYF
TGTGCCAGCAGTGTCGACTACTCCGATACGCAGTATTTT
>TRBV5-6|TRBJ1-5|.|.
CASSSRQAANQPQHF
TGTGCCAGCAGCTCAAGACAGGCCGCAAATCAGCCCCAGCATTTT
>TRBV10-3|TRBJ2-3|.|.
CAISESRIKRGYTDTQYF
TGTGCCATCAGTGAGTCGCGGATCAAGAGGGGGTATACAGATACGCAGTATTTT
>TRBV6-1|TRBJ2-3|.|.
CASSEFTAVLDTQYF
TGTGCCAGCAGTGAATTTACAGCGGTACTTGATACGCAGTATTTT
>TRBV7-3|TRBJ2-2|.|.
CASSPGQGELFF
TGTGCCAGCAGCCCTGGACAGGGGGAGCTGTTTTTT
>TRBV27|TRBJ2-3|.|.
CASSLRFSGTDTQYF
TGTGCCAGCAGTTTACGGTTCAGCGGGACAGATACGCAGTATTTT
>TRBV6-5|TRBJ2-7|.|few
CASSLLAEHYEQYF
TGTGCCAGCAGCCTTTTAGCGGAGCACTACGAGCAGTACTTC
>TRBV21-1|TRBJ2-7|.|many
CASIPGHEVAYEQYF
TGTGCCAGCATTCCGGGCCACGAGGTAGCCTACGAGCAGTACTTC
>TRBV5-1|TRBJ2-5|.|few
CASRKEFTQYF
TGCGCCAGCAGAAAAGAGTTTACCCAGTACTTC
>TRBV7-9|TRBJ2-7|TRBD1|.
CASSYGYGTGAVRNF
TGTGCCAGCAGCTACGGGTACGGGACAGGGGCTGTCAGGAACTTC
>TRBV18|TRBJ1-2|TRBD1|few
CASSPRTGDGYTF
TGTGCCAGCTCACCCCGGACAGGGGATGGCTACACCTTC
>TRBV9|TRBJ2-5|.|few
CASSVSPDLRETQYF
TGTGCCAGCAGCGTATCCCCGGACTTAAGGGAGACCCAGTACTTC
>TRBV6-1|TRBJ2-7|TRBD1|.
CASRMWDSVTYEQYF
TGTGCCAGCAGAATGTGGGACAGCGTAACCTACGAGCAGTACTTC
>TRBV11-2|TRBJ2-2|.|few
CASSLMGAGTGELFF
TGTGCCAGCAGCTTAATGGGGGCTGGGACCGGGGAGCTGTTTTTT
>TRBV15|TRBJ2-1|.|few
CATSSGLVDNEQFF
TGTGCCACCAGCAGTGGACTTGTTGACAATGAGCAGTTCTTC
>TRBV9|TRBJ2-5|.|.
CASSVRPLETQYF
TGTGCCAGCAGCGTACGTCCGTTGGAGACCCAGTACTTC
>TRBV14|TRBJ2-6|.|.
CASSLSEGFFAGANVLTF
TGTGCCAGCAGCCTCAGCGAGGGATTCTTTGCTGGGGCCAACGTCCTGACTTTC
>TRBV4-3|TRBJ1-4|TRBD1|few
CASSQRDRAGKLFF
TGCGCCAGCAGCCAAAGGGACAGGGCAGGGAAACTGTTTTTT
>TRBV5-4|TRBJ2-7|.|few
CASSQGTNYEQYF
TGTGCCAGCAGCCAGGGGACTAACTACGAGCAGTACTTC
>TRBV10-3|TRBJ2-1|TRBD2|few
CAISGTSGSRLYNEQFF
TGTGCCATCAGTGGGACTAGCGGGAGTAGGCTATACAATGAGCAGTTCTTC
>TRBV7-9|TRBJ2-7|TRBD2|.
CASSFPGGTSGRPNEQYF
TGTGCCAGCAGCTTCCCAGGGGGGACTAGCGGGAGGCCGAACGAGCAGTACTTC
>TRBV6-5|TRBJ2-5|.|.
CASTHLTGGPETQYF
TGTGCCAGCACCCACCTGACAGGAGGCCCAGAGACCCAGTACTTC
>TRBV19|TRBJ2-1|.|.
CASSTTGEGYNEQFF
TGTGCCAGTAGTACAACGGGAGAGGGATACAATGAGCAGTTCTTC
>TRBV7-2|TRBJ1-3|TRBD1|.
CASSKGQVSGNTIYF
TGTGCCAGCAGCAAGGGACAGGTCTCTGGAAACACCATATATTTT
>TRBV28|TRBJ1-3|.|few
CASRILGGAGNTIYF
TGTGCCAGCAGAATCCTAGGAGGGGCTGGAAACACCATATATTTT
>TRBV2|TRBJ2-7|.|.
CASSERAGGGAYEQYF
TGTGCCAGCAGTGAAAGGGCCGGTGGAGGGGCCTACGAGCAGTACTTC
>TRBV5-4|TRBJ2-5|.|.
CASSPAEEQETQYF
TGTGCCAGCAGCCCGGCGGAAGAACAAGAGACCCAGTACTTC
>TRBV6-5|TRBJ1-2|.|few
CASSPSFGYTF
TGTGCCAGCAGTCCCTCGTTTGGCTACACCTTC
>TRBV28|TRBJ1-5|.|.
CASSFGRGRNQPQHF
TGTGCCAGCAGTTTCGGGCGGGGTCGCAATCAGCCCCAGCATTTT
>TRBV5-4|TRBJ2-3|TRBD2|few
CASSLAGVRGDTQYF
TGTGCCAGCAGCCTTGCGGGAGTCCGGGGGGATACGCAGTATTTT
>TRBV2|TRBJ1-4|TRBD1|.
CASSADRVDEKLFF
TGTGCCAGCAGTGCGGACAGGGTGGACGAAAAACTGTTTTTT
>TRBV19|TRBJ2-1|TRBD1|.
CASNKPGTEYNEQFF
TGTGCCAGTAATAAACCCGGGACAGAGTACAATGAGCAGTTCTTC
>TRBV5-1|TRBJ1-1|TRBD1|.
CASSLGTGMNTEAFF
TGCGCCAGCAGCTTGGGGACAGGGATGAACACTGAAGCTTTCTTT
>TRBV28|TRBJ2-7|TRBD2|.
CASRASGRSHEQYF
TGTGCCAGCAGGGCTAGCGGGAGATCCCACGAGCAGTACTTC
>TRBV19|TRBJ2-3|TRBD2|.
CASSWGLAAVGSTDTQYF
TGTGCCAGTAGTTGGGGACTAGCGGCGGTGGGTAGCACAGATACGCAGTATTTT
>TRBV5-1|TRBJ2-3|.|.
CASSLVPGGTDTQYF
TGCGCCAGCAGCTTGGTCCCGGGGGGCACAGATACGCAGTATTTT